The TCR beta chain described here comes from a study of T-cell reconstitution after alpha-beta-depleted transplantation in children. General study points: About two months after transplant, alpha-beta T cells reportedly came from several hundred expanded graft clones. Recipient T cells and thymic progenitors that survived were the source of the high TCRbeta diversity seen at day 60 in some patients. One year post-transplant, T-cell counts and diversity were largely derived from T cells produced anew.

Between the trimmed V and J ends, which lost 2 bases and 2 bases, there was a span of 13 bases. This CDR3 is 15 amino acids long. The sample holds a few counts of this clonotype. Antigen: not known. Preparing the TCRbeta library involved the use of unique molecular identifiers. TCRdb used MiXCR to reprocess the PCR reads, holding one entry per CDR3 protein. The table has around 490,000 distinct CDR3 sequences, roughly 11% seen once; the top ten hold about 15%. The rearrangement joins TRBV12-3 or TRBV12-4 to TRBJ2-7, with D maybe TRBD1 (5 bases). This TCR came from a female patient aged 2-15 years who had a stem cell transplant for aplastic anemia, so the T cells may come from the graft donor. The source was PBMCs, mostly from graft donor cells, collected 180 days after TCRalphabeta/CD19-depleted stem cell transplant. CDR3 nucleotides: TGTGCCAGCAGTTTATCCCAGGGATTCACCTACGAGCAGTACTTC. This encodes CASSLSQGFTYEQYF.